Each of the 8 T cell receptor beta chains below was sequenced from the same sample in a study of blood T cell repertoires in COVID-19. Assay: immunoSEQ multiplex PCR; the TCRdb copy retains only in-frame clones and omits some. The sample consists of tens of thousands of clones, roughly 77% of them appearing once. Specimen: peripheral blood. The source of these receptors is a woman aged 70 to 79 with acute or convalescent COVID-19.

In this sample, this clone turned up once. V and J are TRBV3-1 (or the pseudogene TRBV3-2) and TRBJ2-5; TRBD2 is a possible D gene (6 bases). Trimming removed 0 bases at V and 4 bases at J, with 15 bases between. The CDR3 contains 16 residues. Germline V lookup: CDR1 LGHDT, CDR2 YNNKEL (reference sequence). CDR3 nucleotides: TGTGCCAGCAGCCAAGATCTGCCGGGACTCGGAGAGACCCAGTACTTC. Protein sequence: CASSQDLPGLGETQYF.

This clone has more than one count but fewer than ten. The chain has TRBV6-5 and TRBJ1-1, with D hard to call. Trimming took off 4 bases at V and 5 bases at J, with 5 bases between the two ends. This CDR3 comprises 11 residues. The germline V gene has CDR1 MNHEY and CDR2 SVGAGI. The CDR3 here is CASSSPTEAFF. DNA for the CDR3: TGTGCCAGCAGTTCTCCTACTGAAGCTTTCTTT.

The chain employs TRBV7-2 and TRBJ1-2; a weak D match, TRBD1 (5 bases). The V end was cut by 3 bases, the J end by 2 bases, with 16 bases between. The V gene's germline CDR1 is SGHTA and CDR2 FQGNSA. The CDR3 loop spans 16 amino acids. The CDR3 nucleotides are TGTGCCAGCAGCTTCCCCGGGGGAGGCGAGAACTATGGCTACACCTTC. This encodes CASSFPGGGENYGYTF.

The V and J genes are TRBV30 and TRBJ2-6; D is uncertain. Per the germline V gene, CDR1 is GTSNPN and CDR2 is SVGIG (reference sequence). CDR3 length equals 15 residues. The V end lost 0 bases, the J end lost 4 bases, and 10 bases lay between the germline ends. The chain's CDR3 is CAWSVMRSGANVLTF. The CDR3 DNA reads as TGTGCCTGGAGTGTAATGAGGTCCGGGGCCAACGTCCTGACTTTC.

Only one count was recorded for this clone. The genes are TRBV30 and TRBJ1-1; the D is unclear. CDR3 size: 10 residues. V was clipped by 2 bases and J by 11 bases, with 9 bases between them. Germline V CDR1 and CDR2: GTSNPN, SVGIG (reference sequence). In DNA, the CDR3 is TGTGCCTGGAGTACTCCCCGGGCTTTCTTT. Residues: CAWSTPRAFF.

This CDR3 reads CASTYTDRGNQPQHF. CDR3 sequence (DNA): TGTGCCAGTACCTATACCGACAGGGGCAATCAGCCCCAGCATTTT. The chain has TRBV19 and TRBJ1-5, with 7 bases that match TRBD1. The CDR3 totals 15 residues. The V segment lost 7 bases and the J segment 2 bases; nucleotides outside the gene matches: 8. The germline gives CDR1 LNHDA, CDR2 SQIVND (reference sequence).

The table lists this clone with a few counts. The chain couples TRBV30 to TRBJ2-2, with D possibly matching TRBD2 (5 bases). The CDR3 has 14 amino acids. The V end lost 1 base, the J end lost 1 base, and 7 bases lay between the germline ends. Looked up from germline, CDR1 is GTSNPN and CDR2 is SVGIG (reference sequence). The DNA of the CDR3 is TGTGCCTGGAGTGCTGGACTGAACACCGGGGAGCTGTTTTTT. Its protein product is CAWSAGLNTGELFF.

The rearrangement links TRBV2 to TRBJ1-2, with D possibly matching TRBD1 (6 bases). The V and J ends lost 4 bases and 7 bases respectively, with 13 bases between them. This CDR3 has 13 amino acids. Germline V gene data show CDR1 as SNHLY and CDR2 as FYNNEI. In DNA form, the CDR3 reads TGTGCCAGCAGTGCTCGCAGGGGATTTGGCTACACCTTC. Translated: CASSARRGFGYTF.